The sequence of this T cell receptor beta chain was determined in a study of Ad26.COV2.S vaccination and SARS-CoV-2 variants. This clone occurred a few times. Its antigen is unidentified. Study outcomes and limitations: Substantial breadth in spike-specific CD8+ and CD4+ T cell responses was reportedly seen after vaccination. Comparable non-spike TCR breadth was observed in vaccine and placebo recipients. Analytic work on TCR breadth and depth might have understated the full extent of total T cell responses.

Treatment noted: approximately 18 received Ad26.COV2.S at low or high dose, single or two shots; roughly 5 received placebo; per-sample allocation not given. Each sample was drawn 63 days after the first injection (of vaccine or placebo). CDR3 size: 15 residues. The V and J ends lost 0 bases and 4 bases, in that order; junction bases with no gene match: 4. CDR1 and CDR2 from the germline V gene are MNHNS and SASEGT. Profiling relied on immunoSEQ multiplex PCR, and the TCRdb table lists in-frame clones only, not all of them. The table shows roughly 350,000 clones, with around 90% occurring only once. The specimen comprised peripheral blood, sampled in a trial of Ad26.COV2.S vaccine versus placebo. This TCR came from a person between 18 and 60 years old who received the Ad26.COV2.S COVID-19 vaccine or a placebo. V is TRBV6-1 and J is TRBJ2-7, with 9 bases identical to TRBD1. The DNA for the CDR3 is TGTGCCAGCAGTGAAGCAGGACAGGGGAGGTACGAGCAGTACTTC. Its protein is CASSEAGQGRYEQYF.